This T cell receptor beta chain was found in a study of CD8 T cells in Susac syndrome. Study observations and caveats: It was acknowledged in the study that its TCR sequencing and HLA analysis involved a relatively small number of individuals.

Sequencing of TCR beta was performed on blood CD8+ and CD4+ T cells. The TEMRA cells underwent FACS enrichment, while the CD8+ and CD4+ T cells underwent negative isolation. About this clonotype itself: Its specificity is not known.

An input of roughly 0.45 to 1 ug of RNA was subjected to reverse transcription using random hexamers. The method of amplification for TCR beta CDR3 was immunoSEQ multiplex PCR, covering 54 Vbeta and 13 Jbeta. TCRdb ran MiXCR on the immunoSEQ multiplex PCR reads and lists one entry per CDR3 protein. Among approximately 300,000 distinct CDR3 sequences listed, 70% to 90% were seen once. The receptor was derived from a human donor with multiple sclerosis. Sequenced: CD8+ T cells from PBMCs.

In DNA, the CDR3 is TGTGCCAGCATCCCCTCGCGGGCAATCTCCTACGAGCAGTACTTC. It codes for CASIPSRAISYEQYF. The chain joins TRBV6-6 to TRBJ2-7, with D perhaps TRBD2 (5 bases). V was trimmed by 7 bases and J by 0 bases, leaving 16 bases between them. The germline gives CDR1 MNHNY, CDR2 SVGAGI (reference sequence). The CDR3 loop spans 15 amino acids.